The 6 T cell receptor beta chains presented below share a single source sample, sequenced in a study of T cells in localized non-small cell lung cancer. TCRdb's copy holds only in-frame clones and misses some; the assay was immunoSEQ multiplex PCR. The repertoire holds about 48,000 clones, with approximately 80% as singletons. This specimen was peripheral blood, taken before any cancer treatment. Every receptor here comes from a man aged 40-75 years with stage I squamous cell lung carcinoma.

The rearrangement joins TRBV5-3 to TRBJ2-1; unclear D gene. TRBV5-3 is reported as an ORF; its role is uncertain. This CDR3 contains 13 residues. Trimming shortened V by 5 bases and J by 6 bases, and 12 bases separated the two germline ends. The CDR3 nucleotides are TGTGCCAGAAGTCCGGCCCTTGGCAATGAGCAGTTCTTC. Protein product: CARSPALGNEQFF.

The V call is TRBV6-5, the J call TRBJ2-2; no definite D call. Germline lookup yields CDR1 MNHEY and CDR2 SVGAGI. CDR3 length equals 13 residues. Trimming removed 0 bases at V and 8 bases at J, with 7 bases between. Written as DNA, the CDR3 is TGTGCCAGCAGTTACTCGTCCGGAGGGGAGCTGTTTTTT. Its translation is CASSYSSGGELFF.

The gene calls are TRBV6-5 and TRBJ1-4, with D maybe TRBD1 (6 bases). Looked up from germline, CDR1 is MNHEY and CDR2 is SVGAGI. This CDR3 region has 14 residues. The V and J ends lost 6 bases and 4 bases respectively, with 12 bases between them. The DNA for the CDR3 is TGTGCCAGCAGAAGGACAGTCGGTAATGAAAAACTGTTTTTT. Translation gives CASRRTVGNEKLFF.

The chain joins TRBV19 to TRBJ2-3, with D tentatively TRBD1 or TRBD2 (5 bases each). In germline, CDR1 is LNHDA, CDR2 SQIVND (reference sequence). The CDR3 covers 16 residues. Trimming stripped 0 bases from V and 3 bases from J, with 13 bases between. Here the CDR3 reads CASSIEPGWGTDTQYF. Written as DNA, the CDR3 is TGTGCCAGTAGTATAGAACCGGGATGGGGGACAGATACGCAGTATTTT.

The sample holds one count of this clone. This chain uses TRBV27 with TRBJ1-3; D ambiguous. CDR1 is MNHEY and CDR2 is SMNVEV in the germline V gene (reference sequence). The CDR3 runs 14 residues. Trimming left V 2 bases short and J 2 bases short, with 7 bases between. The CDR3 DNA follows: TGTGCCAGCAGTTTAAGAAGGGCTGGAAACACCATATATTTT. Translated, it gives CASSLRRAGNTIYF.

The chain joins TRBV29-1 to TRBJ2-7; D is possibly TRBD1 or TRBD2 (5 bases each). Trimming pared 6 bases from V and 5 bases from J, leaving 14 bases between. The CDR3 extends over 12 amino acids. The germline V gene has CDR1 SQVTM and CDR2 ANQGSEA. The CDR3 sequence is CSVGAPSDEQYF. The CDR3 DNA follows: TGCAGCGTCGGGGCCCCGAGCGACGAGCAGTACTTC.